This TCR beta chain was recovered during a study of CXCR3-negative and CXCR3-positive naive CD8 T cells. Findings and limits, study-wide: TRB CDR3s were more hydrophobic in CXCR3-positive than in CXCR3-negative naive cells. Memory CD8+ T cell repertoires were far less diverse than both naive subsets. Similar TRBV-TRBJ gene usage was seen in naive CXCR3-negative and CXCR3-positive cells, but not in memory cells.

Turning to this clonotype: Its cognate antigen is unknown.

Germline CDR1 reads MNHEY; CDR2 reads SVGAGI. This CDR3 is built from 14 residues. The TRB cDNA libraries were prepared by 5' RACE with UMI labels. Each CDR3 protein gets one entry in TCRdb, which reprocessed the 5' RACE reads and gives no DNA. The listing records about 60,000 distinct CDR3 sequences. The V and J genes are TRBV6-5 and TRBJ1-2; TCRdb's D gene call, TRBD1, goes unchecked for lack of DNA. The TCR was taken from a human donor in good health. Some clones in this sample may be carry-over from other donors' samples. The specimen was naive CXCR3+ CD8+ T cells from blood. Stated subset: CD45RO-CCR7+CD27+CD95- naive CD8+ T cells expressing CXCR3 (TNR3+). CDR3 residues: CASRPPGTGNGYTF.